This TCR beta chain is drawn from a study of blood T cell repertoires in COVID-19. Overall study context: Sites across the United States, Italy and Spain contributed samples from acute and convalescent COVID-19.

Germline assignment: CDR1 SGDLS and CDR2 YYNGEE. V lost 2 bases and J lost 3, with 12 bases in between. The CDR3 sequence is 14 residues long. Sequenced by immunoSEQ multiplex PCR; TCRdb stores in-frame clones only, minus some. This table holds some 270,000 clones, approximately 88% found once. The source is a man in his forties or fifties with acute or convalescent COVID-19. Sample: peripheral blood. This rearrangement joins TRBV9 to TRBJ2-7; tentatively, D is TRBD1 (6 bases). The CDR3 sequence: CASSVRTENYEQYF. As DNA, the CDR3 is TGTGCCAGCAGCGTCCGGACAGAAAACTACGAGCAGTACTTC.